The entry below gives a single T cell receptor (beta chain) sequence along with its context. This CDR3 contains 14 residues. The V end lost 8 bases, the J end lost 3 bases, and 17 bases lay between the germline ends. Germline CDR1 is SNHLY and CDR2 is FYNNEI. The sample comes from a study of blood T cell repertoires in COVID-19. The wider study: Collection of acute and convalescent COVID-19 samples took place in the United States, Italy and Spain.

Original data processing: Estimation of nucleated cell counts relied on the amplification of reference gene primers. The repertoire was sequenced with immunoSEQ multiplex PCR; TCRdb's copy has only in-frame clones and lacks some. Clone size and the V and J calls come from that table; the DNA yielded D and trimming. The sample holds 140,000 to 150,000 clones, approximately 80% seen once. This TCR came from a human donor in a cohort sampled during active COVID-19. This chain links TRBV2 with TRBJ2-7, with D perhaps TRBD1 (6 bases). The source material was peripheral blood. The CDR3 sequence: CASRKENRVYEQYF. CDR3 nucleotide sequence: TGTGCCAGCCGTAAGGAGAACAGGGTCTACGAGCAGTACTTC.